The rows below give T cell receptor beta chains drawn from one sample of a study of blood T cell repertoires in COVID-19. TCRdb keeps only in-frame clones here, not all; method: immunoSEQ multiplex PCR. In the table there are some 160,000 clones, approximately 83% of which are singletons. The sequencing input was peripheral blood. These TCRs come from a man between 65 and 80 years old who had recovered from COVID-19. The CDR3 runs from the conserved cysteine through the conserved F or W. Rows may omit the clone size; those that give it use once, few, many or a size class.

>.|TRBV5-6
CASWKVLRTGFFEQYF
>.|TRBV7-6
CASSLEVSGSSNEQFF
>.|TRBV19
CASSTTGSEKLFF
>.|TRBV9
CASSAEAGVSEKLFF
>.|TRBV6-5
CAVGQRNQPQHF
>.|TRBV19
CASKLQSGVDTEAFF
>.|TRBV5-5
CASSLWQGASNEQFF
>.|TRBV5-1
CASSVGLAPYEQYF
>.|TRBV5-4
CASSLGPTGGGYEQYF
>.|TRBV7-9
CASSSILGYNEQFF
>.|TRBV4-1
CASSHAPTGAQTYEQYF
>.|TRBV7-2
CASSRTPGTEQFF
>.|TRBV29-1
CSVEGIFQGDGYTF
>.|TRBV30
CAWSPLAGRAGELFF
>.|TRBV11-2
CASSLEVAAPNEQFF
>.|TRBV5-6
CASSFSSGRAFNEQFF
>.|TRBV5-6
CASSQQLTYEQYF
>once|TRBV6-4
CASSDPTATGELFF
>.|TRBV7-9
CASSSQYNEQFF
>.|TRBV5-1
CASSLSAGLAGRDTQYF
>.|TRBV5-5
CASSLGGDINNQPQHF
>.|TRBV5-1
CASSLEASGSGEQFF
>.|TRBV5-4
CASSGLAGVFDTQYF
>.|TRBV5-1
CASSFGRRDRGRWGYNEQFF
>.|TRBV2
CASKEGPNSYEQYF
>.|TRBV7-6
CASSLVAGEVNEQFF
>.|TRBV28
CASSIGTVSYEQYF
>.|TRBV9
CASSNRDRGTDTQYF
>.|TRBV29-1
CSVGGDTQYF
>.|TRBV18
CASSPALDGSQETQYF
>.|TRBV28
CASSLVQTGIQYF
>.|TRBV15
CATSRGQGTPEAFF
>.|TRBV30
CAWSRDNRDGYTF
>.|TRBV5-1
CASSLGGTVRNEQFF
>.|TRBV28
CASRLPGLAGGTDTQYF
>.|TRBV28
CASIYGWGAEAFF
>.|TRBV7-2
CASSQQAGGETQYF
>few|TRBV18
CASSSTGGGYTF
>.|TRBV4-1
CASSQDTRVNPRGTPLHF
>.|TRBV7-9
CASSLGQYNEQFF
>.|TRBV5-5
CASSFGRGSLAETQYF